This T cell receptor beta chain was found in a study of spatial heterogeneity in lung cancer. In the study overall: TCR transcript abundance in tumor regions was strongly correlated with the T cell module score obtained from matched bulk RNA-seq. Study-level findings and limits: The number of expanded tumor alpha and beta chains correlated with mutation number.

The table lists this clonotype with many counts. Its antigen is unknown. The germline CDR1 and CDR2 sequences are SGHTA and FQGNSA. The CDR3 is 14 residues long. Trimming removed 2 bases from V and 8 bases from J; junction bases left unmatched: 5. Via MiXCR, TCRdb re-called the 5' RACE reads, giving one row per CDR3 protein. The data show approximately 25,000 distinct CDR3 sequences, roughly 8.6% seen once. The time point: sample taken at primary tumor resection. Whole RNA was taken from tumor, nontumor lung or frozen PBMC; it was then sequenced unsorted. The source material was lung tumor tissue, sampled at surgery. The rearrangement uses TRBV7-2 and TRBJ2-1, with 8 bases that match TRBD2. The TCR was taken from a male donor with early-stage non-small cell lung cancer. CDR3: CASSLTGGPHEQFF. The CDR3 DNA reads as TGTGCCAGCAGCTTAACGGGAGGGCCCCATGAGCAGTTCTTC.